This entry concerns a single T cell receptor (beta chain). The target antigen is unknown. Germline V gene sequence: CDR1 GTSNPN, CDR2 SVGIG (reference sequence). Trimming took 2 bases from V and 3 from J, leaving 11 bases between them. This CDR3 has 15 residues. The data stem from a study of T cell responses to AZD1222 COVID-19 vaccine. Study conclusions and caveats: Receipt of two AZD1222 doses was followed by a rise in Spike-specific TCR breadth and depth. Baseline seropositives among AZD1222 recipients totaled only five to seven. Epitopes outside B.1.351 and B.1.1.7 mutated regions reportedly drew nearly half of spike TCRs.

Pooling of second doses given at about 4 or about 12 weeks was done. The assay was immunoSEQ multiplex PCR, and TCRdb's table has in-frame clones only and misses some. The table shows tens of thousands of clones, with over 60% occurring only once. V and J are TRBV30 and TRBJ2-6; the D gene is possibly TRBD2 (6 bases). The sample was peripheral blood, taken 28 days after the second AZD1222 dose. The sequence derives from an adult who received the AZD1222 COVID-19 vaccine. CDR3 loop: CAWSRGSFGANVLTF. CDR3 nucleotide sequence: TGTGCCTGGAGTCGGGGGTCCTTTGGGGCCAACGTCCTGACTTTC.